The T cell receptor beta chain described here comes from a study of shared clonotypes between healthy human individuals (TCRdb year 2020). Regarding the study in general: The cohort included three men and two women between 18 and 49 years of age. To increase sequencing depth and limit assay-specific biases, TCR repertoire library preparation and sequencing were carried out by different laboratories using diverse techniques. For each donor, CD4 naive and CD4 memory were each run on three plates, CD8 naive on two plates, and CD8 memory on one plate. To estimate repertoire size and how much clonotypes are shared between individuals, the study performed deep sequencing of blood TCR repertoires from a few healthy adults. Per donor, leukapheresis produced somewhere between about 0.94 and 8.9 billion PBMCs. Study-wide conclusions, independent of this receptor: Larger estimated clonotype richness was generally found for naive subsets than for memory subsets. Because the study included only a small number of donors, the genetic and exposure-history diversity represented was limited. Rarefaction of sorted-subset datasets indicated incomplete sequencing despite the large sequencing depth. When a few donors were compared, the shared fraction of clonotypes was around 4.6% for naive CD4, approximately 3.5% for naive CD8, 2.3% for memory CD4, and around 0.37% for memory CD8. Clonotypes shared by all four sorted-subset donors showed higher generation probabilities than non-shared clonotypes. Pairwise subsampling led to the expectation that sequencing depth would affect the degree of clonotype sharing among donors. Sampling was limited to blood, and TCR repertoires in tissue likely differ from TCR repertoires in blood.

According to the germline V gene, CDR1 reads MGHRA and CDR2 reads YSYEKL. From the cysteine up to the phenylalanine, the CDR3 has a length of 15 residues. The CDR3 DNA has 45 bases and is translated from base 1. The trim is 0 bases for V and 3 bases for J, with a gap of 11 bases between the germline ends. Using the deep immunoSEQ assay, TCR CDR3 regions were amplified from genomic DNA by multiplex PCR. Extracted genomic DNA from each cell subset was distributed evenly across all wells of several immunoSEQ 96-well plates, and each plate was treated as a replicate. Each replicate PCR for sorted subsets received 200 ng genomic DNA, equal to around 32,000 T cell genomes. Purified libraries were measured with a Qubit 3.0 fluorometer, size-checked on a Bioanalyzer 2100, and measured again with the KAPA Library Quantification kit. A separate single-read 150-cycle Illumina NextSeq 550 flow cell was used to sequence each immunoSEQ 96-well plate. The study's processing was this. Because the immunoSEQ output included only junctional sequences and no quality scores, the filtering could not be the same as the filtering used for full-length reads. Sequences were annotated with PyIR, a Python wrapper for IgBLAST v1.9, and V/J genes and CDR3 were assigned using IMGT germline references. Reads with weak V/J assignments (E-value above 1e-6), missing CDR3, stop codons, out-of-frame junctions, or ambiguous translated residues were removed. V3J clonotypes were defined by identical inferred V gene, J gene, and CDR3 amino acid sequence. Percentage overlap between repertoires was calculated by dividing the number of shared unique clonotypes by the size of the smaller repertoire. Repertoire richness was assessed with RTK rarefaction, the Chao1 estimator, and Recon v2.1 estimates of unobserved clonotypes. For all TCRbeta clonotypes obtained by the gDNA method from a handful of donors, generation probabilities were computed with OLGA. The table comes from immuneACCESS by way of TCRdb, which keeps in-frame sequences with V and J called. Part of the clones is missing from these tables; in studies checked, under half for an unresolved V gene and the rest for unknown reasons. The V and J calls and clone size were taken over from that table, and D and trimming were inferred from the DNA. The table for this sample lists roughly 2,000,000 clones; less than 95% of them were counted only once. Clones ranked in the top ten supply approximately 1% of the sample.

Notes on this clone: Its antigen is still unknown. Within one base of it there is no much larger clone, and no base qualities were kept.

CD8 naive samples were obtained by positive selection for CCR7 among CD45RO-negative cells, yielding a CD45RA+CCR7+ population from which TemRA cells were excluded. The donors were healthy, HIV-negative adults with no recently reported acute infections or vaccinations. Only Caucasian adults living in Nashville, Tennessee, USA were represented among the donors. Blood was obtained by leukapheresis, after which PBMCs were separated by Ficoll-Histopaque density gradient centrifugation and cryopreserved in liquid nitrogen vapor phase. Analytical flow cytometry was used to check the purity and quantity of each magnetically sorted T cell population. From each sorted fraction, genomic DNA was isolated and quantified by UV absorbance on a Nanodrop 2000c.

Material for sequencing was naive CD8+ T cells sorted from blood. The cell subset or site label, read with the paper, signifies: CD45RA+CCR7+. In this chain, TRBV4-1 is recombined with TRBJ2-5; TRBD1 is possibly the D segment (5 matching bases). This receptor was taken from a man aged 18 to 29 in good health. For the CDR3, the sequence is CASSQDWTYKETQYF. The DNA reads as follows: TGCGCCAGCAGCCAAGACTGGACATACAAAGAGACCCAGTACTTC.